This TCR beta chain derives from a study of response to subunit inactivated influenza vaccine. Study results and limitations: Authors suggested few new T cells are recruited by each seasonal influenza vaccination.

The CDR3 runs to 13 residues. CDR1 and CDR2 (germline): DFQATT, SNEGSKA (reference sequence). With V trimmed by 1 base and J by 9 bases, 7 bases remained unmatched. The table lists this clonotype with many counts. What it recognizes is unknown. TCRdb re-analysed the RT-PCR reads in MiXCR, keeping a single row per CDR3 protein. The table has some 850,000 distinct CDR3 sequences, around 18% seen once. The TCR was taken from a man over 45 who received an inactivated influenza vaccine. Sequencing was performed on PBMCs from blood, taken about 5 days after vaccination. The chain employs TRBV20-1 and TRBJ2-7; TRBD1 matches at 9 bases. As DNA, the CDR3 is TGCAGTGCTAGAGCCGGGACAGGGCGTTGGCAGTACTTC. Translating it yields CSARAGTGRWQYF.